This passage covers 28 T cell receptor beta chains from one sample sequenced in a study of T cells in Graves' hyperthyroidism and ophthalmopathy. From RNA transcripts, TCR beta CDR3 regions were amplified. First-round RT-PCR of the TCR CDR3 relied on the HTBI primer set. TCRdb called the multiplex PCR reads again in MiXCR, with one record for every CDR3 protein. There are about 270,000 distinct CDR3 sequences in the sample; 24% occur only once, and under 40% lies in the top ten. Sequenced input: blood. The receptors were gathered from a woman aged 40 to 49 with Graves' ophthalmopathy.

There are many counts of this clonotype. V is TRBV28 and J is TRBJ1-3, with D possibly TRBD1 on 6 matching bases. Germline CDR1 MDHEN, CDR2 SYDVKM. Trimming left V 5 bases short and J 0 bases short, with 14 bases between. This CDR3 contains 16 residues. The CDR3 is CASSVLGAISGNTIYF. As DNA, the CDR3 is TGTGCCAGCAGTGTCCTGGGGGCCATCTCTGGAAACACCATATATTTT.

This clonotype appeared a single time. This chain joins TRBV12-3 or TRBV12-4 and TRBJ1-2, with 8 bases that match TRBD1. The CDR3 covers 15 residues. J lost 8 bases, V lost 1 base, and 9 bases had no gene match. The CDR3 loop reads CASSLGSQGAQGYTF. CDR3 bases: TGTGCCAGCAGTTTAGGCAGTCAGGGGGCGCAAGGCTACACCTTC.

Comment on this clonotype: Mismatch with germline at one junction end may stem from a read error. The chain combines TRBV15 with TRBJ1-1, with 7 bases aligning to TRBD1. Germline CDR1 is LNHNV and CDR2 is YYDKDF (reference sequence). This CDR3 spans 18 amino acids. The CDR3 loop is CATSRDFTGVQMNTEAYF. DNA for the CDR3: TGTGCCACCAGCAGAGATTTCACAGGGGTCCAGATGAACACTGAAGCTTACTTT.

The rearrangement links TRBV6-5 to TRBJ2-7, with 7 bases matching TRBD1. V was clipped by 4 bases and J by 1 base; unmatched bases: 4. CDR1 is MNHEY, CDR2 SVGAGI, per germline. CDR3 length: 14 residues. The DNA for the CDR3 is TGTGCCAGCAGTTTAGGGACAGCTTCCTACGAGCAGTACTTC. Translated, it gives CASSLGTASYEQYF.

This clonotype was counted many times. The chain is built from TRBV9 and TRBJ2-5; 12 nucleotides match TRBD2. This CDR3 has 16 amino acids. Germline V gene lookup returns CDR1 SGDLS and CDR2 YYNGEE. Trimming at V came to 4 bases and at J to 5 bases, leaving 9 bases not matched to a gene. DNA of the CDR3: TGTGCCAGCAGCCCCGAGGGACTAGCGGGCCGGGAGACCCAGTACTTC. Translated: CASSPEGLAGRETQYF.

This clonotype was seen many times. The V call is TRBV6-1, the J call TRBJ2-5, with 11 bases fitting TRBD1. The germline V gene has CDR1 MNHNS and CDR2 SASEGT. V gave up 0 bases and J gave up 4 bases; unmatched junction bases: 4. CDR3 size: 16 residues. The CDR3 DNA is TGTGCCAGCAGTGAAGCGGGACAGGGGGTTTCAGAGACCCAGTACTTC. Translated, it gives CASSEAGQGVSETQYF.

This clonotype was counted at least ten times. The rearrangement joins TRBV28 to TRBJ1-1, with D unclear. V gave up 1 base and J gave up 7 bases, with 10 bases separating them. CDR1 is MDHEN, CDR2 SYDVKM, per germline. This CDR3 is 13 amino acids long. Here the CDR3 reads CASSLFGSVEAFF. CDR3 DNA: TGTGCCAGCAGTTTATTCGGGTCAGTTGAAGCTTTCTTT.

This clonotype has more than one count but fewer than ten. CDR3 DNA sequence: TGTGCCAGCAGAGACGGGACAGGGGCGGAGACCCAGTACTTC. As protein: CASRDGTGAETQYF. The chain is built from TRBV6-1 and TRBJ2-5; 10 bases line up with TRBD1. Germline assignment: CDR1 MNHNS and CDR2 SASEGT. The CDR3 is made up of 14 amino acids. The trim removed 6 bases at V and 5 bases at J, leaving 6 bases unmatched.

This clonotype was counted a single time. The rearrangement links TRBV28 to TRBJ2-7, with TRBD1 matching over 7 bases. The germline V gene has CDR1 MDHEN and CDR2 SYDVKM. The CDR3 has 12 amino acids. The junction had 2 bases not matched to a gene; V was cut back by 7 bases and J by 2 bases. The CDR3 is CASTGTAYEQYF. For the CDR3, the DNA is TGTGCCAGCACCGGGACAGCCTACGAGCAGTACTTC.

The table lists this clonotype with many counts. This chain links TRBV12-3 or TRBV12-4 with TRBJ1-2; D is unclear. The CDR3 runs 15 residues. V was clipped by 5 bases and J by 3 bases, with 16 bases between them. CDR3 loop: CASSPVGSLHYGYTF. CDR3 bases: TGTGCCAGCAGTCCGGTCGGTTCACTACACTATGGCTACACCTTC.

This clonotype was observed at least ten times. The chain links TRBV28 to TRBJ1-1; D not certain. Germline V gene lookup returns CDR1 MDHEN and CDR2 SYDVKM. The V end was cut by 6 bases, the J end by 1 base, with 9 bases between. This CDR3 is 13 amino acids long. The CDR3 spells CASSLRWNTEAFF. The CDR3 DNA reads as TGTGCCAGCAGCCTCCGGTGGAACACTGAAGCTTTCTTT.

At least ten counts were recorded for this clonotype. The V and J genes are TRBV5-4 and TRBJ2-7; D gene unclear. V lost 4 bases and J lost 3, with 8 bases in between. The CDR3 extends over 12 amino acids. Germline-derived CDR1 and CDR2 are SGHNT and YYREEE (reference sequence). CDR3 DNA sequence: TGTGCCAGCAGCATACATAGCTACGAGCAGTACTTC. Translation gives CASSIHSYEQYF.

This clonotype was found many times. This sequence joins TRBV7-3 and TRBJ2-7; 12 bases match TRBD1. Germline CDR1 is SGHTA and CDR2 is FQGTGA. The CDR3 totals 14 residues. Trimming at V came to 4 bases and at J to 5 bases, leaving 3 bases not matched to a gene. The CDR3 coding sequence is TGTGCCAGCAGCTCCGGGACAGGGGGCCACGAGCAGTACTTC. Translating gives CASSSGTGGHEQYF.

This clonotype has a count of ten or more. The chain recombines TRBV28 with TRBJ2-7; D perhaps matches TRBD1 (6 bases). Germline V CDR1 and CDR2: MDHEN, SYDVKM. V was clipped by 5 bases and J by 1 base, with 18 bases between them. The CDR3 totals 16 residues. The CDR3 sequence: CASSPRDRFRSYEQYF. The CDR3 DNA reads as TGTGCCAGCAGTCCTCGAGACAGGTTCCGATCCTACGAGCAGTACTTC.

This clonotype was found many times. The genes are TRBV28 and TRBJ1-2; no firm D call. The CDR3 length is 15 residues. CDR1 and CDR2 from the germline V gene are MDHEN and SYDVKM. Trimming took 3 bases from V and 3 from J, leaving 14 bases between them. The CDR3 DNA is TGTGCCAGCAGTTTCGCTTCCCAACCCCACTATGGCTACACCTTC. Its translation: CASSFASQPHYGYTF.

This clonotype has ten or more counts. This chain uses TRBV19 with TRBJ1-1; D is unresolved. With 9 bases removed from V and 1 base from J, the gap between germline ends came to 6 bases. There are 11 residues in the CDR3. Germline assignment: CDR1 LNHDA and CDR2 SQIVND (reference sequence). CDR3 in amino acids: CASTRNTEAFF. For the CDR3, the DNA is TGTGCCAGCACACGGAACACTGAAGCTTTCTTT.

At least ten counts were recorded for this clonotype. CDR3 loop: CSTDGNYGYTF. In nucleotides, the CDR3 is TGCAGTACCGACGGAAATTATGGCTACACCTTC. This chain links TRBV20-1 with TRBJ1-2; D remains ambiguous. V was clipped by 8 bases and J by 5 bases, with 12 bases between them. The CDR3 loop spans 11 amino acids. The germline V gene has CDR1 DFQATT and CDR2 SNEGSKA (reference sequence).

This clonotype was observed many times. The chain has TRBV6-1 and TRBJ2-7; D is undetermined. CDR1 and CDR2 (germline): MNHNS, SASEGT. V lost 8 bases and J lost 4, with 6 bases in between. CDR3 size: 10 residues. The chain's CDR3 is CASGVYEQYF. DNA of the CDR3: TGTGCCAGCGGAGTTTACGAGCAGTACTTC.

This clonotype has only one observation. The chain combines TRBV18 with TRBJ1-6, with TRBD1 matching over 7 bases. This CDR3 contains 15 residues. Losses at the gene ends were 5 bases for V and 10 bases for J; bases not matched to a gene: 11. Looked up from germline, CDR1 is KGHSH and CDR2 is LQKENI. CDR3: CASSDTTGIGSPLHF. CDR3 bases: TGTGCCAGCTCAGACACGACAGGGATCGGCTCACCCCTCCACTTT.

Many counts were recorded for this clonotype. V and J are TRBV20-1 and TRBJ2-7; no firm D call. V was shortened by 5 bases and J by 1 base, with 9 bases between the two germline ends. The germline V gene encodes CDR1 DFQATT and CDR2 SNEGSKA (reference sequence). The CDR3 runs to 12 residues. CDR3 loop: CSAPDTSYEQYF. The CDR3 nucleotides are TGCAGTGCTCCTGACACATCCTACGAGCAGTACTTC.

This clonotype was picked up many times. The chain couples TRBV2 to TRBJ1-3; D might be TRBD1 (5 bases). V was pared by 7 bases and J by 0 bases, with 13 bases between. Germline V gene sequence: CDR1 SNHLY, CDR2 FYNNEI. This CDR3 has 15 amino acids. CDR3 nucleotide sequence: TGTGCCAGCACCGACGCAGGGAGCTCTGGAAACACCATATATTTT. Translated, it gives CASTDAGSSGNTIYF.

Ten or more counts support this clonotype. The genes are TRBV27 and TRBJ1-5; no clear D gene. Germline V gene sequence: CDR1 MNHEY, CDR2 SMNVEV (reference sequence). The V end was cut by 1 base, the J end by 1 base, with 8 bases between. The CDR3 runs to 15 residues. In nucleotides, the CDR3 is TGTGCCAGCAGTTTATGGGGTGAGAGCAATCAGCCCCAGCATTTT. Translating it yields CASSLWGESNQPQHF.

In its sample, this clonotype was seen many times. J is TRBJ2-7 and V is TRBV28; possibly TRBD1 or TRBD2 for D (5 bases each). Trimming removed 5 bases from V and 2 bases from J, with 10 bases in between. The germline CDR1 and CDR2 sequences are MDHEN and SYDVKM. The CDR3 is 13 amino acids. The CDR3 DNA follows: TGTGCCAGCAGTCCCGGGGCTCCCTACGAGCAGTACTTC. Residues: CASSPGAPYEQYF.

The rearrangement uses TRBV27 and TRBJ2-7; the D gene is possibly TRBD1 (7 bases). Germline lookup yields CDR1 MNHEY and CDR2 SMNVEV (reference sequence). The ends were cut back, 10 bases at V and 3 bases at J, with 28 bases in the middle. CDR3 length: 17 residues. The CDR3, as DNA: TGTGCCACCCAAGGCAGCGCGGGACAGCTTAATTTCTACGAGCAGTACTTC. It translates to CATQGSAGQLNFYEQYF.

This clonotype was seen ten or more times. This chain joins TRBV20-1 and TRBJ2-2; unclear D gene. The CDR3 loop spans 13 amino acids. V was pared by 3 bases and J by 8 bases, with 13 bases between. The germline CDR1 and CDR2 sequences are DFQATT and SNEGSKA (reference sequence). CDR3 sequence reads: CSARAPGRGELFF. The CDR3, as DNA: TGCAGTGCTAGGGCCCCCGGGCGAGGGGAGCTGTTTTTT.

This clonotype appeared many times. The chain joins TRBV27 to TRBJ2-2; no reliable D call. The germline CDR1 and CDR2 sequences are MNHEY and SMNVEV (reference sequence). There are 12 residues in the CDR3. The germline V and J ends were trimmed by 3 bases and 8 bases, with 7 bases remaining between them. This chain's CDR3 is CASSFPRGELFF. The CDR3 DNA follows: TGTGCCAGCAGTTTCCCTCGGGGGGAGCTGTTTTTT.

This sequence joins TRBV20-1 and TRBJ2-3; D is unresolved. The CDR3 extends over 14 amino acids. Germline V gives CDR1 DFQATT, CDR2 SNEGSKA (reference sequence). The V end was cut by 1 base, the J end by 6 bases, with 14 bases between. The CDR3: CSARADPRADTQYF. CDR3 nucleotide sequence: TGCAGTGCTAGAGCCGACCCGCGAGCGGATACGCAGTATTTT.

At least ten counts were recorded for this clonotype. The rearrangement links TRBV11-2 to TRBJ1-5, with TRBD1 identical over 8 bases. The V segment lost 0 bases and the J segment 7 bases; nucleotides outside the gene matches: 5. The CDR3 sequence is 15 residues long. Germline CDR1 SGHAT, CDR2 FQNNGV. The DNA for the CDR3 is TGTGCCAGCAGCTTAGATAGCGCAGGGGGCCAGCCCCAGCATTTT. It codes for CASSLDSAGGQPQHF.